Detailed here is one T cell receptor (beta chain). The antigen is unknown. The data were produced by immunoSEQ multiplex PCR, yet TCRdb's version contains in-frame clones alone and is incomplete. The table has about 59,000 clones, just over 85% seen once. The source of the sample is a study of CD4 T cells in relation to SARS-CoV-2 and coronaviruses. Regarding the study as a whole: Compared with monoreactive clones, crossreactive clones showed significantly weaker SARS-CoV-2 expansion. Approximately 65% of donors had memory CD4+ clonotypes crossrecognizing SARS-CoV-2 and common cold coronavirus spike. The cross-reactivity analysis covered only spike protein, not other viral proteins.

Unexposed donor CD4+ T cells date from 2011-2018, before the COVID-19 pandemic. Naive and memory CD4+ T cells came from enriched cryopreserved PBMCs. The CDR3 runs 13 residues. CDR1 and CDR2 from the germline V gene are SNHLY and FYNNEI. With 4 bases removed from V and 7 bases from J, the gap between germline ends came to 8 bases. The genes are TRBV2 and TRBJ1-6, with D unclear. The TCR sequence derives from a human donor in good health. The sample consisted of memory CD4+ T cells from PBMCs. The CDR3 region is CASSVEGNSPLHF. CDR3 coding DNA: TGTGCCAGCAGTGTGGAGGGAAATTCACCCCTCCACTTT.